Below, 22 T cell receptor beta chains from the same sample are listed, as sequenced in a study of identical twins. MiXCR, applied by TCRdb to the 5' RACE reads, yields one record per CDR3 protein. The sample has hundreds of thousands of distinct CDR3 sequences, more than 6.5% seen once. The sample also formed part of further work on yellow fever vaccine responses in identical twins.

The sample taken for sequencing was memory (CD45RO+) T cells sorted from blood. These receptors all come from a young woman in good health.

The rearrangement uses TRBV5-5 and TRBJ1-5; TRBD1 matches 7 bases. The germline V gene encodes CDR1 SGHKS and CDR2 YYEKEE (reference sequence). V lost 0 bases and J lost 4; bases outside the gene matches: 4. The CDR3 sequence is 15 residues long. CDR3: CASSLGDSFNQPQHF. The CDR3 DNA follows: TGTGCCAGCAGCTTGGGGGACAGCTTTAATCAGCCCCAGCATTTT.

The V and J genes are TRBV15 and TRBJ2-4, with no clear D. CDR1 is LNHNV, CDR2 YYDKDF, per germline (reference sequence). This CDR3 contains 12 residues. Trimming took 6 bases from V and 3 from J, leaving 6 bases between them. CDR3 sequence: CATRGDKNIQYF. In DNA, the CDR3 is TGTGCCACCAGGGGTGACAAAAACATTCAGTACTTC.

This clonotype was recorded many times. The CDR3 DNA reads as TGCAGCGTTGAGAAGAGCTCCTACGAGCAGTACTTC. Amino acid sequence: CSVEKSSYEQYF. V and J are TRBV29-1 and TRBJ2-7; D unclear. This CDR3 contains 12 residues. Germline V CDR1 and CDR2: SQVTM, ANQGSEA. The V end lost 3 bases, the J end lost 0 bases, and 6 bases lay between the germline ends.

There are a few counts of this clonotype. This sequence joins TRBV11-2 and TRBJ2-3, with D tentatively TRBD1 (5 bases). The CDR3 runs to 17 residues. Germline CDR1 and CDR2: SGHAT and FQNNGV. V lost 1 base and J lost 0, with 14 bases in between. DNA of the CDR3: TGTGCCAGCAGCTTAGGCCAGACAGAGACTAGCACAGATACGCAGTATTTT. Translating it yields CASSLGQTETSTDTQYF.

This clonotype was counted a few times. The chain carries TRBV28 and TRBJ2-5; D is perhaps TRBD1 (6 bases). Deletions cut 5 bases from V and 1 base from J, with 11 bases between. This CDR3 region has 14 residues. Germline-derived CDR1 and CDR2 are MDHEN and SYDVKM. The CDR3 sequence: CASSRDTVQETQYF. Written as DNA, the CDR3 is TGTGCCAGCAGTAGGGACACTGTCCAAGAGACCCAGTACTTC.

This clonotype was observed many times. The chain couples TRBV6-2 or TRBV6-3 to TRBJ2-7; D ambiguous. The CDR3 is 14 residues long. The germline V gene has CDR1 MNHEY and CDR2 SVGEGT. V lost 2 bases and J 2 bases, leaving 10 bases between the germline ends. The CDR3 protein is CASSYEEGPYEQYF. CDR3 nucleotide sequence: TGTGCCAGCAGTTACGAGGAAGGTCCCTACGAGCAGTACTTC.

This clonotype was counted only a few times. J is TRBJ2-3 and V is TRBV7-9, with D unclear. The CDR3 has 11 residues. Trimming stripped 7 bases from V and 5 bases from J, with 7 bases between. Germline V lookup: CDR1 SEHNR, CDR2 FQNEAQ (reference sequence). The DNA for the CDR3 is TGTGCCAGCACCCCTGGAGATACGCAGTATTTT. Translating gives CASTPGDTQYF.

This chain joins TRBV6-1 and TRBJ2-7; 8 bases agree with TRBD1. CDR3 length: 15 residues. The V gene's germline CDR1 is MNHNS and CDR2 SASEGT. J lost 4 bases, V lost 5 bases, and 10 bases had no gene match. The CDR3 here is CASSPGQGVGYEQYV. The CDR3 DNA is TGTGCCAGCAGTCCCGGACAGGGTGTTGGTTACGAGCAGTACGTC.

V gene TRBV7-9 combines with J gene TRBJ2-2; weak D call: TRBD2 (6 bases). Germline CDR1 SEHNR, CDR2 FQNEAQ (reference sequence). Trimming shortened V by 7 bases and J by 1 base, and 10 bases separated the two germline ends. The CDR3 runs to 14 residues. The CDR3 reads CASMLGGNTGELFF. CDR3 DNA sequence: TGTGCCAGCATGCTGGGGGGGAACACCGGGGAGCTGTTTTTT.

This sequence joins TRBV20-1 and TRBJ1-1; the D is unclear. The CDR3 has 12 residues. V lost 2 bases, J lost 4 bases, and 8 bases lay in between. Germline assignment: CDR1 DFQATT and CDR2 SNEGSKA (reference sequence). Here the CDR3 reads CSARPDITEAFF. CDR3 DNA sequence: TGCAGTGCTAGACCCGATATCACTGAAGCTTTCTTT.

DNA for the CDR3: TGTGCCATCAGGGGGGGAGACGGGAGCTCCTACGAGCAGTACGTC. This encodes CAIRGGDGSSYEQYV. The rearrangement uses TRBV10-3 and TRBJ2-7, with D maybe TRBD2 (6 bases). From germline, CDR1 is ENHRY and CDR2 SYGVKD. The CDR3 length is 15 residues. Trimming cost V 6 bases and J 0 bases, with 15 bases left between them.

This clonotype was detected ten times or more. The chain recombines TRBV5-1 with TRBJ2-2, with D maybe TRBD1 (6 bases). Per the germline V gene, CDR1 is SGHRS and CDR2 is YFSETQ. This CDR3 comprises 14 residues. V shed 6 bases and J shed 1 base, with 10 bases lying between them. The DNA of the CDR3 is TGCGCCAGCACCTTACAGGGGAACACCGGGGAGCTGTTTTTT. It codes for CASTLQGNTGELFF.

This clonotype was seen many times. This chain links TRBV6-1 with TRBJ1-5; 10 nucleotides align to TRBD1. The V gene's germline CDR1 is MNHNS and CDR2 SASEGT. This CDR3 comprises 16 residues. The V and J ends lost 4 bases and 3 bases, in that order; junction bases with no gene match: 6. The DNA for the CDR3 is TGTGCCAGCAGTGCGAGGGACAGGGGAATCAATCAGCCCCAGCATTTT. Amino acids: CASSARDRGINQPQHF.

The chain couples TRBV6-1 to TRBJ1-1; 7 bases agree with TRBD1. Germline assignment: CDR1 MNHNS and CDR2 SASEGT. The CDR3 contains 14 residues. The V gene end was trimmed by 5 bases and the J gene end by 2 bases; junction bases not matched to a gene: 5. CDR3 DNA: TGTGCCAGCAGTAGGGGGGACAGTAACACTGAAGCTTTCTTT. Translated, it gives CASSRGDSNTEAFF.

The sample holds many counts of this clonotype. V and J are TRBV12-3 or TRBV12-4 and TRBJ2-1, with TRBD2 as a possible D gene (6 bases). Trimming removed 1 base at V and 1 base at J, with 8 bases between. This CDR3 has 15 residues. CDR3: CASSLGRESYNEQFF. In nucleotides, the CDR3 is TGTGCCAGCAGTTTAGGCCGGGAGTCCTACAATGAGCAGTTCTTC.

This clonotype showed up just a few times. The chain combines TRBV7-8 with TRBJ2-2, with TRBD2 matching over 11 bases. CDR1 and CDR2 from the germline V gene are SGHVS and FQNEAQ. This CDR3 contains 16 residues. V gave up 5 bases and J gave up 4 bases; unmatched junction bases: 6. As DNA, the CDR3 is TGTGCCAGCAGCACTCAGACTAGCGGGGTCACCGGGGAGCTGTTTTTT. This codes for CASSTQTSGVTGELFF.

This clonotype was seen repeatedly, ten times or more. The chain has TRBV20-1 and TRBJ2-1; 8 nucleotides match TRBD2. V was pared by 5 bases and J by 2 bases, with 11 bases of the junction left unmatched. This CDR3 comprises 16 residues. From germline, CDR1 is DFQATT and CDR2 SNEGSKA (reference sequence). The CDR3 DNA follows: TGCAGTGCTGAGGAAGGTAGCGGGACGGCCTACAATGAGCAGTTCTTC. The encoded protein is CSAEEGSGTAYNEQFF.

This clonotype was recorded a few times. The chain couples TRBV20-1 to TRBJ1-1; D is ambiguous. V lost 6 bases and J lost 0, with 11 bases in between. The CDR3 runs to 13 residues. The germline V gene encodes CDR1 DFQATT and CDR2 SNEGSKA (reference sequence). The CDR3 nucleotides are TGCAGTGCGGGAAAGGAAGTGAACACTGAAGCTTTCTTT. It yields the protein CSAGKEVNTEAFF.

Remarks on this clonotype: A much more abundant neighbour one base away suggests this may be a read error. The rearrangement joins TRBV5-4 to TRBJ2-1; possibly TRBD1 or TRBD2 for D (5 bases each). In germline, CDR1 is SGHNT, CDR2 YYREEE (reference sequence). This CDR3 comprises 14 residues. The CDR3 is CASCLEAKGTEQFF. For the CDR3, the DNA is TGTGCCAGCTGCTTGGAAGCTAAAGGGACGGAGCAGTTCTTC.

In this sample, this clonotype turned up a few times. The chain is built from TRBV6-4 and TRBJ2-7; TRBD2 aligns across 9 bases. Trimming removed 3 bases from V and 1 base from J; junction bases left unmatched: 4. The germline CDR1 and CDR2 sequences are MRHNA and SNTAGT. This CDR3 region has 15 residues. In DNA form, the CDR3 reads TGTGCCAGCAGTGAATCGACTAGCGGATCCTACGAGCAGTACTTC. Amino acid sequence: CASSESTSGSYEQYF.

This clonotype has ten or more counts. V usage is TRBV12-3 or TRBV12-4 and J usage is TRBJ1-1; D perhaps matches TRBD1 (5 bases). CDR3 length: 12 residues. V dropped 6 bases and J dropped 10 bases, with 15 bases sitting between them. CDR3 in DNA: TGTGCCAGCAGCGATGTGGGGGGTGCAGCTTTCTTT. Its translation is CASSDVGGAAFF.

The chain couples TRBV20-1 to TRBJ2-6, with D uncertain. The CDR3 extends over 17 amino acids. V was clipped by 5 bases and J by 0 bases, with 17 bases between them. Germline CDR1 and CDR2: DFQATT and SNEGSKA (reference sequence). CDR3 nucleotide sequence: TGCAGTGCTCGACCACTTACAGAGAACTCTGGGGCCAACGTCCTGACTTTC. This translates into CSARPLTENSGANVLTF.